One TCR beta chain is described in this entry. Its target is unknown. The sample belongs to a study of cytomegalovirus exposure and HLA in healthy donors. Study-wide results and caveats: The majority of TCR sequences were rare, yet some public TCRs appeared in many donors. One variant, a missense change in DCLRE1C, was linked in a later analysis to TCR beta V- and J-gene trimming. Prediction of most subjects' HLA-A and HLA-B alleles by TCR beta sequences was reportedly accurate.

Both 60 Vbeta primers and 13 Jbeta primers went into the PCR. Profiling relied on immunoSEQ multiplex PCR, and the TCRdb table lists in-frame clones only, not all of them. The table shows about 55,000 clones, with roughly 71% occurring only once. With 6 bases removed from V and 6 bases from J, the gap between germline ends came to 18 bases. This CDR3 region has 15 residues. The V gene's germline CDR1 is MNHEY and CDR2 SVGAGI. The chain joins TRBV6-5 to TRBJ1-5; possible D gene TRBD1, 6 bases. The source is a man between 40 and 49 years old in good health and CMV-seropositive. The sequenced sample was PBMCs. CDR3 protein: CASRPDRSSSQPQHF. As DNA, the CDR3 is TGTGCCAGCAGACCCGACAGGTCGTCGAGTCAGCCCCAGCATTTT.